A single sample is the source of the 23 T cell receptor beta chains below, sequenced in a study of T cell responses to AZD1222 COVID-19 vaccine. Repertoires were generated with immunoSEQ multiplex PCR, while TCRdb's copy carries only in-frame clones and drops some. Seen here are tens of thousands of clones, 90% observed once, and the top ten hold roughly 5%. The source was peripheral blood, collected on day 0 of AZD1222 vaccination. Receptors originate from an adult in good health.

The V and J genes are TRBV19 and TRBJ1-6, with D hard to call. Germline loops: CDR1 LNHDA, CDR2 SQIVND (reference sequence). CDR3 length: 15 amino acids. Trimming removed 1 base at V and 5 bases at J, with 9 bases between. CDR3 nucleotides: TGTGCCAGTAGTATAGCCCCGGGGAATAATTCACCCCTCCACTTT. This sequence encodes CASSIAPGNNSPLHF.

This chain connects TRBV27 to TRBJ2-3; D may correspond to TRBD1 or TRBD2 (5 bases each). Trimming took 3 bases from V and 0 from J, leaving 13 bases between them. The CDR3 consists of 16 residues. The germline gives CDR1 MNHEY, CDR2 SMNVEV (reference sequence). The CDR3 loop reads CASSLVWGFSTDTQYF. CDR3 DNA sequence: TGTGCCAGCAGTTTGGTTTGGGGGTTTAGCACAGATACGCAGTATTTT.

The CDR3 loop reads CASSYSNGEGNSPLHF. The CDR3 DNA reads as TGTGCCAGCAGTTACTCGAATGGGGAAGGCAATTCACCCCTCCACTTT. The V call is TRBV6-5, the J call TRBJ1-6, with D unresolved. Germline V gene lookup returns CDR1 MNHEY and CDR2 SVGAGI. The V end was cut by 0 bases, the J end by 7 bases, with 13 bases between. The CDR3 length is 16 residues.

V is TRBV9 and J is TRBJ2-7; D possibly corresponds to TRBD2 (5 bases). The V and J ends lost 5 bases and 2 bases respectively, with 17 bases between them. CDR3 size: 15 residues. CDR1 and CDR2 from the germline V gene are SGDLS and YYNGEE. In DNA, the CDR3 is TGTGCCAGCAGTGCAGGAGGAGAAGGGACCTACGAGCAGTACTTC. Translating gives CASSAGGEGTYEQYF.

This clone was seen only once. The rearrangement uses TRBV19 and TRBJ1-5; D is undetermined. V dropped 6 bases and J dropped 0 bases, with 15 bases sitting between them. Germline V gene lookup returns CDR1 LNHDA and CDR2 SQIVND (reference sequence). The CDR3 is made up of 16 amino acids. This CDR3 is CASRPRVLDSNQPQHF. Written as DNA, the CDR3 is TGTGCCAGTAGACCACGAGTGTTGGATAGCAATCAGCCCCAGCATTTT.

The chain uses TRBV6-5 and TRBJ2-7; D is possibly TRBD1 (6 bases). Germline lookup yields CDR1 MNHEY and CDR2 SVGAGI. The CDR3 consists of 15 residues. V shed 6 bases and J shed 2 bases, with 17 bases lying between them. CDR3 region: CASRGLRQVAYEQYF. The CDR3 DNA sequence: TGTGCCAGCAGGGGGCTTCGACAGGTAGCCTACGAGCAGTACTTC.

The V gene is TRBV9, the J gene TRBJ2-3, with 8 nucleotides matching TRBD2. V shed 3 bases, J shed 0 bases, and the junction held 3 bases outside the gene matches. The germline V gene encodes CDR1 SGDLS and CDR2 YYNGEE. CDR3 length: 15 residues. DNA for the CDR3: TGTGCCAGCAGCGGAGCGGGGGAGAGCACAGATACGCAGTATTTT. Translated, it gives CASSGAGESTDTQYF.

This clone was seen a handful of times. The gene calls are TRBV28 and TRBJ1-2; tentatively, D is TRBD1 (5 bases). V was pared by 6 bases and J by 6 bases, with 14 bases between. Germline values: CDR1 MDHEN, CDR2 SYDVKM. This CDR3 has 13 amino acids. CDR3: CASRYSRVDGYTF. The CDR3 DNA reads as TGTGCCAGCAGGTACAGCAGGGTAGATGGCTACACCTTC.

The rearrangement joins TRBV27 to TRBJ1-2, with 9 bases matching TRBD1. Germline V gene lookup returns CDR1 MNHEY and CDR2 SMNVEV (reference sequence). This CDR3 comprises 14 residues. The V segment lost 6 bases and the J segment 5 bases; nucleotides outside the gene matches: 7. In DNA form, the CDR3 reads TGTGCCAGCAGACGGACAGGGGCTTTGTATGGCTACACCTTC. It translates to CASRRTGALYGYTF.

The chain is built from TRBV12-1 and TRBJ2-7; TRBD1 reflects the table's D call only, with no check against the DNA. TRBV12-1 corresponds to a pseudogene. This CDR3 is 11 amino acids long. The DNA for the CDR3 is TGTGCCAGCCTAGGGGCGTACGAGCAGTACTTC. Its protein is CASLGAYEQYF.

This sequence joins TRBV5-6 and TRBJ2-7; the D gene is possibly TRBD2 (6 bases). The V and J ends lost 4 bases and 2 bases respectively, with 10 bases between them. The CDR3 covers 13 residues. Germline CDR1 reads SGHDT; CDR2 reads YYEEEE. This chain's CDR3 is CASSRGATYEQYF. The CDR3 region has the DNA TGTGCCAGCAGCCGCGGGGCTACCTACGAGCAGTACTTC.

The chain recombines TRBV28 with TRBJ2-3; D is unclear. The CDR3 contains 14 residues. V was clipped by 2 bases and J by 5 bases, with 11 bases between them. Germline V gene lookup returns CDR1 MDHEN and CDR2 SYDVKM. Written as DNA, the CDR3 is TGTGCCAGCAGTTTAGGCTGGCCTCGAGATACGCAGTATTTT. Residues: CASSLGWPRDTQYF.

The chain carries TRBV7-2 and TRBJ2-2, with TRBD2 identical over 8 bases. This CDR3 is 16 amino acids long. Germline-derived CDR1 and CDR2 are SGHTA and FQGNSA. V was clipped by 5 bases and J by 6 bases; unmatched bases: 11. CDR3: CASSARGGRSPGELFF. The DNA of the CDR3 is TGTGCCAGCAGCGCCCGGGGGGGGAGATCTCCCGGGGAGCTGTTTTTT.

The J gene is TRBJ1-2, the V gene TRBV6-2 or TRBV6-3; TRBD1 matches at 7 bases. The CDR3 runs 12 residues. Losses at the gene ends were 5 bases for V and 6 bases for J; bases not matched to a gene: 3. Germline V gene data show CDR1 as MNHEY and CDR2 as SVGEGT. CDR3 bases: TGTGCCAGCAGTGGCAGGGGGAATGGCTACACCTTC. This encodes CASSGRGNGYTF.

V and J are TRBV5-1 and TRBJ1-1, with a tentative D call TRBD1 (6 bases). V gave up 0 bases and J gave up 4 bases, with 13 bases separating them. Germline CDR1 reads SGHRS; CDR2 reads YFSETQ. CDR3 size: 15 residues. The CDR3 is CASSLDGGLGTEAFF. The CDR3 nucleotides read TGCGCCAGCAGCTTGGATGGGGGCTTGGGCACTGAAGCTTTCTTT. The full variable domain, rest sourced from reference TRBV5-1 and TRBJ1-1, is KAGVTQTPRYLIKTRGQQVTLSCSPISGHRSVSWYQQTPGQGLQFLFEYFSETQRNKGNFPGRFSGRQFSNSRSEMNVSTLELGDSALYLCASSLDGGLGTEAFFGQGTRLTVV.

This chain connects TRBV10-3 to TRBJ2-1, with 10 bases aligning to TRBD1. In germline, CDR1 is ENHRY, CDR2 SYGVKD. The length of the CDR3 is 16 residues. Trimming at V came to 0 bases and at J to 3 bases, leaving 2 bases not matched to a gene. CDR3 DNA: TGTGCCATCAGTGAGTCGGGGACAGGGGTCTACAATGAGCAGTTCTTC. Encoded protein: CAISESGTGVYNEQFF.

The chain employs TRBV6-1 and TRBJ2-7; tentative D call: TRBD2 (5 bases). The germline V gene encodes CDR1 MNHNS and CDR2 SASEGT. The CDR3 sequence is 14 residues long. Trimming stripped 6 bases from V and 1 base from J, with 13 bases between. The CDR3 DNA follows: TGTGCCAGCAGGGAGGCCACATTTTCCTACGAGCAGTACTTC. Translated, it gives CASREATFSYEQYF.

The chain carries TRBV28 and TRBJ1-4, with D perhaps TRBD1 (6 bases). CDR3 length: 16 amino acids. The germline V gene has CDR1 MDHEN and CDR2 SYDVKM. Deletions cut 7 bases from V and 8 bases from J, with 23 bases between. CDR3 residues: CASNQPRGDAREKLFF. The CDR3 DNA is TGTGCCAGCAACCAACCGAGGGGGGACGCGCGGGAAAAACTGTTTTTT.

The chain links TRBV28 to TRBJ1-1; D unclear. Germline CDR1 MDHEN, CDR2 SYDVKM. Deletions cut 6 bases from V and 3 bases from J, with 14 bases between. The CDR3 spans 14 residues. CDR3 protein: CASSRGSDYTEAFF. The DNA for the CDR3 is TGTGCCAGCAGCAGAGGGTCAGACTACACTGAAGCTTTCTTT. The entire variable domain, with the rest obtained from reference TRBV28 and TRBJ1-1, is as follows: DVKVTQSSRYLVKRTGEKVFLECVQDMDHENMFWYRQDPGLGLRLIYFSYDVKMKEKGDIPEGYSVSREKKERFSLILESASTNQTSMYLCASSRGSDYTEAFFGQGTRLTVV.

This clone has just a few counts. The genes are TRBV7-2 and TRBJ1-1; tentatively, D is TRBD1 (5 bases). V lost 1 base to trimming and J lost 4 bases, with 13 bases between them. The germline gives CDR1 SGHTA, CDR2 FQGNSA. The CDR3 contains 15 residues. The CDR3 is CASSLGGDRATEAFF. As DNA, the CDR3 is TGTGCCAGCAGCTTAGGTGGAGACAGAGCCACTGAAGCTTTCTTT.

There are a few counts of this clone. The chain couples TRBV3-1 (or the pseudogene TRBV3-2) to TRBJ1-4; D is uncertain. V was clipped by 2 bases and J by 10 bases, with 17 bases between them. Germline CDR1 is LGHDT and CDR2 is YNNKEL (reference sequence). The CDR3 is 15 amino acids. The DNA for the CDR3 is TGTGCCAGCAGCCAAAATTATGATTTCAACGGAAAACTGTTTTTT. This translates into CASSQNYDFNGKLFF.

The chain links TRBV28 to TRBJ1-3, with 8 bases identical to TRBD1. The CDR3 length is 15 residues. Trimming at V came to 2 bases and at J to 4 bases, leaving 4 bases not matched to a gene. Germline V lookup: CDR1 MDHEN, CDR2 SYDVKM. CDR3 coding DNA: TGTGCCAGCAGTTTAGACAGGGGAGCAGGAAACACCATATATTTT. It yields the protein CASSLDRGAGNTIYF.

The chain joins TRBV14 to TRBJ2-2; 10 bases line up with TRBD2. Germline lookup yields CDR1 SGHDN and CDR2 FVKESK. This CDR3 spans 18 amino acids. V was pared by 0 bases and J by 7 bases, with 11 bases of the junction left unmatched. For the CDR3, the DNA is TGTGCCAGCAGCCAAGATCTGCCGAGCGGGGGGGCGGTCGGGGAGCTGTTTTTT. It encodes CASSQDLPSGGAVGELFF.